Each of the 13 T cell receptor beta chains below was sequenced from the same sample in a study of T cells after yellow fever vaccination. TCRdb passed the 5' RACE reads through MiXCR, listing each CDR3 protein once. This sample carries a few hundred thousand distinct CDR3 sequences, 7.5% to 9% of them seen once, and the ten largest clones take 3% to 3.5%. Sequences were derived from CD4+ T cells sorted from PBMCs, sampled 5 days after the yellow fever booster vaccination. Receptor source: a man between 18 and 35 years old who received the YFV17D yellow fever vaccine.

This clonotype was found many times. J is TRBJ2-7 and V is TRBV20-1, with D perhaps assigned TRBD1 or TRBD2 (6 bases each). Germline V lookup: CDR1 DFQATT, CDR2 SNEGSKA (reference sequence). V was shortened by 0 bases and J by 1 base, with 10 bases between the two germline ends. The CDR3 has 14 residues. Here the CDR3 DNA reads TGCAGTGCTAGAGAGGGGGGCCGGTCCTACGAGCAGTACGTC. It codes for CSAREGGRSYEQYV.

This clonotype was observed a handful of times. This chain links TRBV18 with TRBJ1-1, with no clear D. The CDR3 has 14 amino acids. CDR1 is KGHSH and CDR2 is LQKENI in the germline V gene. Trimming took off 6 bases at V and 2 bases at J, with 13 bases between the two ends. Written as DNA, the CDR3 is TGTGCCAGCTCCCCTACGGCAGAAAACACTGAAGCTTTCTTT. It encodes CASSPTAENTEAFF.

This clonotype was seen repeatedly, ten times or more. V gene TRBV20-1 combines with J gene TRBJ2-7; D gene ambiguous. The CDR3 sequence is 16 residues long. The V end was cut by 3 bases, the J end by 2 bases, with 20 bases between. Germline V gene lookup returns CDR1 DFQATT and CDR2 SNEGSKA (reference sequence). The CDR3, as DNA: TGCAGTGCTAGTGCTCCGGGCCGCCCTCCGGCCTACGAGCAGTACTTC. This gives the protein CSASAPGRPPAYEQYF.

The chain combines TRBV20-1 with TRBJ2-3; D uncertain. From germline, CDR1 is DFQATT and CDR2 SNEGSKA (reference sequence). Trimming left V 2 bases short and J 2 bases short, with 8 bases between. This CDR3 comprises 13 residues. CDR3 loop: CSARNHYTDTQYF. The CDR3 DNA is TGCAGTGCTAGAAATCACTACACAGATACGCAGTATTTT.

The V gene is TRBV6-1, the J gene TRBJ2-2, with 7 bases matching TRBD2. V dropped 8 bases and J dropped 1; count of bases not matched to a gene: 4. Germline V gene sequence: CDR1 MNHNS, CDR2 SASEGT. The CDR3 length is 14 residues. The CDR3 is CASWERGNTGELFF. In nucleotides, the CDR3 is TGTGCCAGCTGGGAGCGGGGGAACACCGGGGAGCTGTTTTTT.

This clonotype came up a few times. J is TRBJ2-3 and V is TRBV5-1; a weak D match, TRBD1 (6 bases). Trimming took off 2 bases at V and 5 bases at J, with 12 bases between the two ends. Germline V lookup: CDR1 SGHRS, CDR2 YFSETQ. CDR3 length: 14 amino acids. The CDR3 reads CASSFGTPRDTQYF. DNA for the CDR3: TGCGCCAGCAGCTTCGGGACACCAAGAGATACGCAGTATTTT.

This clonotype has at least ten counts. The V call is TRBV5-1, the J call TRBJ1-2; no clear D gene. Germline CDR1 SGHRS, CDR2 YFSETQ. The CDR3 is made up of 12 amino acids. V lost 7 bases and J 4 bases, leaving 11 bases between the germline ends. The CDR3 loop reads CASGELRYGYTF. Here the CDR3 DNA reads TGCGCCAGCGGAGAACTACGCTATGGCTACACCTTC.

This clonotype came up a few times. This chain uses TRBV7-3 with TRBJ2-3; 12 bases are shared with TRBD2. Germline V gene data show CDR1 as SGHTA and CDR2 as FQGTGA. J lost 7 bases, V lost 5 bases, and 10 bases had no gene match. The CDR3 loop spans 16 amino acids. The CDR3 DNA sequence: TGTGCCAGCAGCGCCCAAGCGACTAGCGGGGGTAATACGCAGTATTTT. Its translation is CASSAQATSGGNTQYF.

J is TRBJ1-1 and V is TRBV19; TRBD1 matches at 7 bases. V lost 0 bases and J lost 6; bases outside the gene matches: 10. Germline assignment: CDR1 LNHDA and CDR2 SQIVND (reference sequence). The CDR3 has 16 amino acids. CDR3 amino acids: CASSIERTGGGAEAFF. In DNA form, the CDR3 reads TGTGCCAGTAGTATAGAGAGGACAGGTGGAGGGGCTGAAGCTTTCTTT.

Ten or more counts support this clonotype. The CDR3 is CASRGGSAYEQYF. The CDR3 DNA reads as TGTGCCAGCAGGGGGGGGTCCGCCTACGAGCAGTACTTC. The chain is built from TRBV25-1 and TRBJ2-7; 7 bases line up with TRBD2. This CDR3 has 13 residues. CDR1 is MGHDK and CDR2 is SYGVNS in the germline V gene. V was pared by 6 bases and J by 2 bases, with 4 bases of the junction left unmatched.

This clonotype was seen repeatedly, ten times or more. The chain has TRBV5-1 and TRBJ2-7, with 13 bases identical to TRBD2. The CDR3 totals 15 residues. The V segment lost 5 bases and the J segment 7 bases; nucleotides outside the gene matches: 9. The germline V gene encodes CDR1 SGHRS and CDR2 YFSETQ. The CDR3 loop reads CASSSPGLAGKEQYF. The CDR3 DNA is TGCGCCAGCAGTTCTCCGGGACTAGCGGGGAAAGAGCAGTACTTC.

The V gene is TRBV6-5, the J gene TRBJ2-5, with D uncertain. In germline, CDR1 is MNHEY, CDR2 SVGAGI. The CDR3 loop spans 16 amino acids. V lost 0 bases, J lost 2 bases, and 13 bases lay in between. The CDR3 nucleotides read TGTGCCAGCAGTTACTCGACGCGGCCTCGACAAGAGACCCAGTACTTC. As protein: CASSYSTRPRQETQYF.

The genes are TRBV18 and TRBJ1-1; D is unclear. The CDR3 runs to 14 residues. V was clipped by 0 bases and J by 7 bases, with 12 bases between them. The germline CDR1 and CDR2 sequences are KGHSH and LQKENI. The CDR3 bases are TGTGCCAGCTCACCACCGTCCGGGAGGAGTGAAGCTTTCTTT. Its protein is CASSPPSGRSEAFF.